This T cell receptor beta chain appears in the sequencing data of a study of beta chain features in type 1 diabetes. For the study at large: Examination spanned about 110 million sorted cells from all samples. Study-wide results and limits: Any HLA type influence on TCRB rearrangement was left unresolved here. Shorter TCRB CDR3s, moderately but significantly so, were found in Type 1 diabetes patients in all four CD4+ subsets. Researchers reported that naive, central memory and Treg TCRB repertoires appeared more similar in patients than in healthy donors.

This clone was detected only a few times. Its antigen is currently unknown. Expressed TCRB transcripts were sequenced after all isolated RNA was converted to cDNA. Only in-frame clones appear in the TCRdb table, and some are missing; sequencing was by immunoSEQ multiplex PCR. Of approximately 120,000 clones in the sample, around a sixth were seen once. The source material was central memory CD4+ T cells from blood. The receptor's source is a man aged 18 to 30 with type 1 diabetes.

The CDR3 DNA reads TGCGCTTGCGGGACTAGCGGGATAAATGAGCAGTTCTTC. The encoded protein is CACGTSGINEQFF. V gene TRBV10-2 combines with J gene TRBJ2-1; 13 bases map to TRBD2. From germline, CDR1 is WSHSY and CDR2 SAAADI. The CDR3 is 13 residues long.